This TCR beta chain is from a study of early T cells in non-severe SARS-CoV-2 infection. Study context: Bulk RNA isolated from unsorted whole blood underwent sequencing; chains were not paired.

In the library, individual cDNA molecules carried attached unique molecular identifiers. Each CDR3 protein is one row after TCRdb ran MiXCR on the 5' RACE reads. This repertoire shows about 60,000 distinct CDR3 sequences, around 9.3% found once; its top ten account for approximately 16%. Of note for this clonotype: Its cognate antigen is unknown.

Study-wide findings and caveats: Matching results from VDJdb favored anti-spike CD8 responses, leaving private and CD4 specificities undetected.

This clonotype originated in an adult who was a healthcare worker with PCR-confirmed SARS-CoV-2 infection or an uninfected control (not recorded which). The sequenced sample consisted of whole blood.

The CDR3 is CASSPRRGNTEAFF. CDR3 nucleotides: TGTGCCAGCTCACCCCGACGAGGGAACACTGAAGCTTTCTTT. The rearrangement uses TRBV18 and TRBJ1-1; D remains unclear. Looked up from germline, CDR1 is KGHSH and CDR2 is LQKENI. V was shortened by 3 bases and J by 1 base, with 9 bases between the two germline ends. The CDR3 is 14 amino acids.